The T cell receptor (beta chain) described here comes from a study of Ad26.COV2.S vaccination and SARS-CoV-2 variants. The study, taken as a whole, reports: Non-spike TCR breadth showed similarity between vaccine and placebo recipients.

Comments on this clone: Antigen specificity is unknown.

Sequencing was performed with immunoSEQ multiplex PCR; in TCRdb, only in-frame clones are kept and a portion is missing. The sample lists hundreds of thousands of clones; around 89% were seen once. Trimming pared 3 bases from V and 7 bases from J, leaving 12 bases between. CDR1 is DFQATT and CDR2 is SNEGSKA in the germline V gene (reference sequence). The CDR3 totals 12 residues. As for treatment: roughly 20 received Ad26.COV2.S at low or high dose, single or two shots; about 5 received placebo; per-sample allocation not given. Vaccine and placebo recipients were sampled on day 63 after the first injection.

This sequence joins TRBV20-1 and TRBJ1-2; a weak D match, TRBD1 (5 bases). The sample consisted of peripheral blood, taken in a trial of Ad26.COV2.S vaccine versus placebo. This sequence was found in a person between 18 and 65 years old who received the Ad26.COV2.S COVID-19 vaccine or a placebo. The chain's CDR3 is CSASTGVPGYTF. The CDR3 DNA follows: TGCAGTGCTAGTACAGGCGTGCCTGGCTACACCTTC.